This T cell receptor (beta chain) was identified during a study of T cell responses to AZD1222 COVID-19 vaccine. General study points: Vaccine-associated CD4 TCRs spanned spike, dominant at 160-218 and 743-854.

Method: immunoSEQ multiplex PCR; TCRdb's copy keeps in-frame clones and lacks some. The profile shows approximately 130,000 clones, roughly 93% of them singletons. As to this clone: The antigen is unknown.

Specimen: peripheral blood, collected on day 0 of AZD1222 vaccination. This TCR was sampled from an adult in good health.

CDR3 bases: TGCGCCAGCAGCCAACCCGGGACTAGCGGGAGGGCCGCCACCGGGGAGCTGTTTTTT. Amino acids: CASSQPGTSGRAATGELFF. The chain couples TRBV4-1 to TRBJ2-2; 16 bases align to TRBD2. The J segment lost 4 bases and the V segment lost 2 bases, leaving 7 bases of the junction unmatched. Germline V gives CDR1 MGHRA, CDR2 YSYEKL. CDR3 size: 19 residues.